The next 19 T cell receptor beta chains were all read from a single sample in a study of shared clonotypes between healthy human individuals. Clones were sequenced by immunoSEQ multiplex PCR, and TCRdb holds only the in-frame ones, with some missing. The sample lists approximately 470,000 clones; more than 75% were seen once. The sequenced sample consisted of PBMCs. These receptors all come from a woman in her thirties or forties in good health. Some clones in this sample may be carry-over from other donors' samples.

This chain connects TRBV10-3 to TRBJ2-3; TRBD2 agrees at 9 bases. V was pared by 3 bases and J by 4 bases, with 5 bases of the junction left unmatched. CDR1 is ENHRY, CDR2 SYGVKD, per germline. This CDR3 has 15 amino acids. The CDR3 here is CAISEFSGSSDTQYF. The CDR3 nucleotides are TGTGCCATCAGTGAATTTAGCGGGAGTTCAGATACGCAGTATTTT.

This sequence joins TRBV4-2 and TRBJ1-4; D unresolved. V was shortened by 4 bases and J by 5 bases, with 8 bases between the two germline ends. CDR3 length: 13 amino acids. In germline, CDR1 is LGHNA, CDR2 YNFKEQ. CDR3 DNA: TGTGCCAGCAGCCTGAAACCCAATGAAAAACTGTTTTTT. Protein sequence: CASSLKPNEKLFF.

Comment on this clone: The same CDR3 also results from other DNA sequences found in this sample. The CDR3 region has the DNA TGCGCCAGCAGCTTGACAGGCGGGAACACTGAAGCTTTCTTT. Amino acids: CASSLTGGNTEAFF. The rearrangement links TRBV5-1 to TRBJ1-1; perhaps TRBD1 as D (5 bases). Germline V CDR1 and CDR2: SGHRS, YFSETQ. The V gene lost 1 base and the J gene lost 1 base, with 8 bases spanning the gap. CDR3 length equals 14 residues.

V is TRBV5-8 and J is TRBJ2-7; TRBD1 aligns across 7 bases. V lost 3 bases and J lost 3; bases outside the gene matches: 3. In germline, CDR1 is SGHTS, CDR2 YDEGEE. This CDR3 comprises 13 residues. CDR3 amino acids: CASSYDRDYEQYF. DNA for the CDR3: TGTGCCAGCAGCTACGACAGGGACTACGAGCAGTACTTC. Drawing the rest from reference TRBV5-8 and TRBJ2-7, the complete variable domain is EAGVTQSPTHLIKTRGQQATLRCSPISGHTSVYWYQQALGLGLQFLLWYDEGEERNRGNFPPRFSGRQFPNYSSELNVNALELEDSALYLCASSYDRDYEQYFGPGTRLTVT.

DNA of the CDR3: TGTGCCAGCAGTCCAGGGGTCTTATCCTACGAGCAGTACTTC. Translated, it gives CASSPGVLSYEQYF. The chain employs TRBV6-5 and TRBJ2-7; D is perhaps TRBD1 (6 bases). This CDR3 has 14 residues. V lost 5 bases and J 1 base, leaving 12 bases between the germline ends. Germline CDR1 reads MNHEY; CDR2 reads SVGAGI.

The chain joins TRBV18 to TRBJ1-5; possible D gene TRBD1, 6 bases. Trimming stripped 1 base from V and 8 bases from J, with 9 bases between. CDR1 is KGHSH and CDR2 is LQKENI in the germline V gene. The CDR3 runs to 13 residues. CDR3 in amino acids: CASSPREGEPQHF. In DNA, the CDR3 is TGTGCCAGCTCACCACGTGAGGGGGAGCCCCAGCATTTT.

The chain is built from TRBV15 and TRBJ1-1; D may be TRBD1 (5 bases). Germline values: CDR1 LNHNV, CDR2 YYDKDF (reference sequence). The CDR3 contains 13 residues. The V and J ends lost 0 bases and 6 bases respectively, with 8 bases between them. The CDR3: CATSRDLGAEAFF. CDR3 DNA sequence: TGTGCCACCAGCAGAGATCTGGGGGCTGAAGCTTTCTTT.

This clone has only a few counts. V usage is TRBV6-4 and J usage is TRBJ2-1; 9 bases line up with TRBD2. The length of the CDR3 is 15 residues. Germline V gene data show CDR1 as MRHNA and CDR2 as SNTAGT. Germline trimming cut 4 bases from V and 2 bases from J; bases unmatched to any gene: 3. CDR3 sequence: CASSVASGAYNEQFF. The CDR3 bases are TGTGCCAGCAGTGTTGCTAGCGGGGCCTACAATGAGCAGTTCTTC.

This chain links TRBV30 with TRBJ1-4; 10 positions match TRBD1. The ends lost 7 bases at V and 4 bases at J; junction bases unmatched: 3. Germline CDR1 and CDR2: GTSNPN and SVGIG (reference sequence). This CDR3 has 13 amino acids. The CDR3 reads CASRTGGNEKLFF. In DNA, the CDR3 is TGTGCCTCCCGGACAGGGGGTAATGAAAAACTGTTTTTT.

This chain links TRBV5-6 with TRBJ2-2; 11 bases are a match to TRBD2. The V segment lost 4 bases and the J segment 0 bases; nucleotides outside the gene matches: 11. Looked up from germline, CDR1 is SGHDT and CDR2 is YYEEEE. The CDR3 has 19 amino acids. The CDR3 protein is CASSLPGLAEDANTGELFF. In nucleotides, the CDR3 is TGTGCCAGCAGCCTACCGGGACTAGCGGAGGACGCGAACACCGGGGAGCTGTTTTTT.

This chain uses TRBV27 with TRBJ2-1, with TRBD2 matching 14 bases. This CDR3 region has 19 residues. V dropped 3 bases and J dropped 7; count of bases not matched to a gene: 14. Germline V CDR1 and CDR2: MNHEY, SMNVEV (reference sequence). The CDR3 sequence is CASSLLGLAGAIGVNEQFF. For the CDR3, the DNA is TGTGCCAGCAGTTTGCTGGGACTAGCGGGAGCAATAGGAGTAAATGAGCAGTTCTTC.

The chain combines TRBV7-2 with TRBJ2-7; D assignment may be TRBD1 or TRBD2 (5 bases each). Germline V gene sequence: CDR1 SGHTA, CDR2 FQGNSA. The ends were cut back, 0 bases at V and 3 bases at J, with 6 bases in the middle. CDR3 length: 13 residues. The chain's CDR3 is CASSLAGDYEQYF. The DNA for the CDR3 is TGTGCCAGCAGCTTAGCGGGGGACTACGAGCAGTACTTC.

This clone was seen a single time. The chain uses TRBV6-1 and TRBJ2-3; D unresolved. V lost 4 bases to trimming and J lost 10 bases, with 9 bases between them. Germline CDR1 MNHNS, CDR2 SASEGT. The CDR3 runs to 11 residues. CDR3 sequence reads: CASSAVWAQYF. CDR3 in DNA: TGTGCCAGCAGTGCGGTATGGGCGCAGTATTTT.

Points on this clone: A junction boundary mismatches the germline segment, possibly from a read error. J is TRBJ2-1 and V is TRBV7-7; D possibly corresponds to TRBD1 (7 bases). In germline, CDR1 is SSHAT, CDR2 FNYEAQ (reference sequence). There are 13 residues in the CDR3. The CDR3 loop is CASSPGGYNEQFF. In DNA, the CDR3 is TGTGCTAGCAGCCCAGGGGGGTACAATGAGCAGTTCTTC.

The gene calls are TRBV28 and TRBJ1-2; no firm D call. The CDR3 contains 14 residues. Germline loops: CDR1 MDHEN, CDR2 SYDVKM. Trimming shortened V by 8 bases and J by 0 bases, and 13 bases separated the two germline ends. The CDR3 spells CASSAGGTNYGYTF. DNA for the CDR3: TGTGCCAGCTCTGCAGGAGGTACTAACTATGGCTACACCTTC.

About this clone itself: The sample has other DNA sequences that encode this CDR3 too. The gene calls are TRBV5-8 and TRBJ2-5; 9 nucleotides agree with TRBD1. CDR1 is SGHTS and CDR2 is YDEGEE in the germline V gene. The CDR3 covers 15 residues. The junction had 5 bases not matched to a gene; V was cut back by 0 bases and J by 5 bases. The CDR3 spells CASSLGGQGLETQYF. In DNA, the CDR3 is TGTGCCAGCAGCTTGGGCGGACAGGGGCTGGAGACCCAGTACTTC.

The CDR3 DNA sequence: TGTGCCAGTAGCCGAAGGCCGACAGGGATATGGGTAGGCAATCAGCCCCAGCATTTT. Its translation is CASSRRPTGIWVGNQPQHF. This sequence joins TRBV19 and TRBJ1-5, with 7 bases matching TRBD1. Germline CDR1 LNHDA, CDR2 SQIVND (reference sequence). The length of the CDR3 is 19 residues. V lost 6 bases and J lost 2; bases outside the gene matches: 19.

J is TRBJ2-3 and V is TRBV18; unclear D gene. The CDR3 length is 14 residues. The germline gives CDR1 KGHSH, CDR2 LQKENI. V lost 0 bases and J 5 bases, leaving 9 bases between the germline ends. The CDR3: CASSPPSVLDTQYF. CDR3 sequence (DNA): TGTGCCAGCTCACCACCTTCCGTCCTAGATACGCAGTATTTT.

This rearrangement joins TRBV4-1 to TRBJ2-7; 7 bases are a match to TRBD2. V lost 4 bases and J lost 3; bases outside the gene matches: 9. The CDR3 is made up of 15 amino acids. From germline, CDR1 is MGHRA and CDR2 YSYEKL. This chain's CDR3 is CASSPTSRGSYEQYF. Here the CDR3 DNA reads TGCGCCAGCAGCCCGACTAGCCGGGGGAGCTACGAGCAGTACTTC.